This T cell receptor (beta chain) was captured by sequencing in a study of T cell responses to AZD1222 COVID-19 vaccine. Overall study findings and caveats: Nearly half of spike-specific TCRs reportedly target variant regions that are unmutated in the B.1.351 and B.1.1.7 variants.

On this clone itself: The target antigen is unknown.

Profiled with immunoSEQ multiplex PCR; TCRdb holds only in-frame clones, not every one. Here the sample spans about 120,000 clones, about 92% being singletons. The CDR3 spans 15 residues. Per germline, CDR1 SGHTA and CDR2 FQGNSA. The V segment lost 1 base and the J segment 1 base; nucleotides outside the gene matches: 2. The sample was peripheral blood, taken 28 days after the second AZD1222 dose. The V call is TRBV7-2, the J call TRBJ2-3, with 7 bases fitting TRBD2. The clonotype originates from an adult who received the AZD1222 COVID-19 vaccine. The CDR3 loop is CASSLVGGGTDTQYF. Written as DNA, the CDR3 is TGTGCCAGCAGCTTAGTTGGGGGGGGCACAGATACGCAGTATTTT. Filled out from reference TRBV7-2 and TRBJ2-3, the complete variable domain reads GAGVSQSPSNKVTEKGKDVELRCDPISGHTALYWYRQSLGQGLEFLIYFQGNSAPDKSGLPSDRFSAERTGGSVSTLTIQRTQQEDSAVYLCASSLVGGGTDTQYFGPGTRLTVL.